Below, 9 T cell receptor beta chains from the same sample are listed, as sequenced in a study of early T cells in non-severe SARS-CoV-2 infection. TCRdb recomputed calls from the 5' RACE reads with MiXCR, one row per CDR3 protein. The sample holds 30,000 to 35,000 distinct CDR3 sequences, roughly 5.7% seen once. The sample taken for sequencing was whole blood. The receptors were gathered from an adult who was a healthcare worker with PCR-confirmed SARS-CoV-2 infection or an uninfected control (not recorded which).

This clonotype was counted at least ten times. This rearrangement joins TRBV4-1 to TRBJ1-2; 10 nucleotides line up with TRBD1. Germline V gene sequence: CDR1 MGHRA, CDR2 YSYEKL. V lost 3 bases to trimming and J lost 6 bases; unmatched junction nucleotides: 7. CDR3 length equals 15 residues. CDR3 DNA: TGCGCCAGCAGCCATGACAGGGGGCGTATGAATGGCTACACCTTC. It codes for CASSHDRGRMNGYTF.

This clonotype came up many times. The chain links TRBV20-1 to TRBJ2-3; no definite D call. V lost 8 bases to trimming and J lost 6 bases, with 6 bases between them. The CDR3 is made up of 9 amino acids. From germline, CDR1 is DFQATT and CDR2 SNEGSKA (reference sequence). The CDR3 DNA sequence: TGCAGTCAATTTGATACGCAGTATTTT. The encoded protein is CSQFDTQYF.

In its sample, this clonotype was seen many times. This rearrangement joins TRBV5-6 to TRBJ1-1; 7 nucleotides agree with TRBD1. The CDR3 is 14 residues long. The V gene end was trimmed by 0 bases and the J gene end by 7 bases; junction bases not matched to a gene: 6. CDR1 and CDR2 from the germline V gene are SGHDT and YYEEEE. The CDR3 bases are TGTGCCAGCAGCTTGGGTAGGGGGCTTAATGAAGCTTTCTTT. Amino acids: CASSLGRGLNEAFF.

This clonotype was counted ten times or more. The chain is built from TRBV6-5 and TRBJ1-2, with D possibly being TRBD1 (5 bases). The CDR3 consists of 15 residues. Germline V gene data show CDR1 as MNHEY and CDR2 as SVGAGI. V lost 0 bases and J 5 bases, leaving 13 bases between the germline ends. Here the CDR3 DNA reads TGTGCCAGCAGTTACTCGACAGACAGCTATTATGGCTACACCTTC. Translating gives CASSYSTDSYYGYTF.

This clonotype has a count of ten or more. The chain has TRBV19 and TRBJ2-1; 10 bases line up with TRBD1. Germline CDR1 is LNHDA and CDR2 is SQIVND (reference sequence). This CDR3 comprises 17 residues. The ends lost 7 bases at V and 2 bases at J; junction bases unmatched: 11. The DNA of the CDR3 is TGTGCCAGTACAGGGACAGGGGATGTTATAGCCTACAATGAGCAGTTCTTC. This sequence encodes CASTGTGDVIAYNEQFF.

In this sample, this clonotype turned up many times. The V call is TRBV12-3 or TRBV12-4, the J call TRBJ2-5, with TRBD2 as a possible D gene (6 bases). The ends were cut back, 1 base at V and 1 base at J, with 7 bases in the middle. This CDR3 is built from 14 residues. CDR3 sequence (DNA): TGTGCCAGCAGTTTAGGGGACTTCCAAGAGACCCAGTACTTC. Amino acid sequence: CASSLGDFQETQYF.

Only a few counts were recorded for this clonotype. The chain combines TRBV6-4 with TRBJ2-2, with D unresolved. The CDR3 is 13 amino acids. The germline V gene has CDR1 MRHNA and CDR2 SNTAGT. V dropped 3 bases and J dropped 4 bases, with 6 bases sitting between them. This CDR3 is CASSESSTGELFF. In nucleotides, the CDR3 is TGTGCCAGCAGTGAAAGTAGCACCGGGGAGCTGTTTTTT.

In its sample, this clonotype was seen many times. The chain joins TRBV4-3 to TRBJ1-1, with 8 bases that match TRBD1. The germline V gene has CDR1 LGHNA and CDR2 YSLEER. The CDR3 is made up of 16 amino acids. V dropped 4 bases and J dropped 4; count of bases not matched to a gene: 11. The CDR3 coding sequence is TGCGCCAGCAGCCGGGGGGCGGACAGGGAGGGCACTGAAGCTTTCTTT. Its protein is CASSRGADREGTEAFF.

CDR3 bases: TGTGCCAGCTCACCACTACAGGGGGCCCAAGAGACCCAGTACTTC. It translates to CASSPLQGAQETQYF. The rearrangement uses TRBV18 and TRBJ2-5; the match to TRBD1 covers 9 bases. Germline V gene lookup returns CDR1 KGHSH and CDR2 LQKENI. V gave up 1 base and J gave up 1 base; unmatched junction bases: 1. The CDR3 is 15 amino acids.